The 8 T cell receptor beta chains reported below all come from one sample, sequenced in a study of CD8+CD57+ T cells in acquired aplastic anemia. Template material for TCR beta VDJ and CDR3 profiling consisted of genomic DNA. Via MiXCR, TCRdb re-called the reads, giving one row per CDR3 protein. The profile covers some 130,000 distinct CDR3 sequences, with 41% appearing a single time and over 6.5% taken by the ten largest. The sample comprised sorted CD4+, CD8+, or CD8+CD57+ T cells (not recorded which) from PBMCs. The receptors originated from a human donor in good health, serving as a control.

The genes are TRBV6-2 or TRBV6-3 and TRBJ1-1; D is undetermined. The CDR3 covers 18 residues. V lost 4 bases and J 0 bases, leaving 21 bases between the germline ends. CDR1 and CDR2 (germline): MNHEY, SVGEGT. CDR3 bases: TGTGCCAGCAGTTGGGCGGTCGGAGGGTTTGGGATGAACACTGAAGCTTTCTTT. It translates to CASSWAVGGFGMNTEAFF.

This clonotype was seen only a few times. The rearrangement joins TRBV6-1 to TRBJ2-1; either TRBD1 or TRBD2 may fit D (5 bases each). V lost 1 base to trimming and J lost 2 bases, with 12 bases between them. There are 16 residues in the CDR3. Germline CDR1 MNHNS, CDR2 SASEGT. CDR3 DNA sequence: TGTGCCAGCAGTGAAGATCCGGGACCTACCTACAATGAGCAGTTCTTC. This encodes CASSEDPGPTYNEQFF.

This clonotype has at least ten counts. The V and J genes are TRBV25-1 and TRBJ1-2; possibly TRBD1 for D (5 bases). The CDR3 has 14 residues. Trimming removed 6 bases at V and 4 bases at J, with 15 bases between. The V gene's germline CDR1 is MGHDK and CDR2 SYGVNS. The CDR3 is CASRGDVNAYGYTF. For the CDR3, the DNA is TGTGCCAGCAGGGGGGACGTCAATGCCTATGGCTACACCTTC.

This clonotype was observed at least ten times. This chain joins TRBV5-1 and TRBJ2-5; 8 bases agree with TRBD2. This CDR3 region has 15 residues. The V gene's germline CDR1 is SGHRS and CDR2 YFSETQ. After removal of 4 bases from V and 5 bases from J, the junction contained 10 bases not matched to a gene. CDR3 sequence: CASSPGGALVETQYF. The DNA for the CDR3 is TGCGCCAGCAGCCCCGGGGGGGCTCTTGTCGAGACCCAGTACTTC. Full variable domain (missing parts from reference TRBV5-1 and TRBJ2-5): KAGVTQTPRYLIKTRGQQVTLSCSPISGHRSVSWYQQTPGQGLQFLFEYFSETQRNKGNFPGRFSGRQFSNSRSEMNVSTLELGDSALYLCASSPGGALVETQYFGPGTRLLVL.

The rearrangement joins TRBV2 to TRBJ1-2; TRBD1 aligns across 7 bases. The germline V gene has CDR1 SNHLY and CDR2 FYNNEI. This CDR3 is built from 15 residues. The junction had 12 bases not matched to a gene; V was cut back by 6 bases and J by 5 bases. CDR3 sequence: CASRASGGFGYGYTF. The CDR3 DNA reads TGTGCCAGCAGGGCTTCAGGGGGATTTGGGTATGGCTACACCTTC.

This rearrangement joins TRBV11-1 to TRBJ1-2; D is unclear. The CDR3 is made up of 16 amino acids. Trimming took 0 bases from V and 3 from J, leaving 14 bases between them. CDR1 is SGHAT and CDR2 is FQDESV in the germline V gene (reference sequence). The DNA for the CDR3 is TGTGCCAGCAGCTTAGCGGGCACGGCAGCTTACTATGGCTACACCTTC. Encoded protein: CASSLAGTAAYYGYTF.

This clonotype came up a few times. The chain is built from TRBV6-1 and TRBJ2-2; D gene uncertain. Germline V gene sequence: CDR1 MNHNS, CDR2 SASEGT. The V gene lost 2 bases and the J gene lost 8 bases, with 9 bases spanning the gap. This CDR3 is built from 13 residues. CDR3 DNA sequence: TGTGCCAGCAGTGAATCATTTCGGGGGGAGCTGTTTTTT. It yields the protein CASSESFRGELFF.

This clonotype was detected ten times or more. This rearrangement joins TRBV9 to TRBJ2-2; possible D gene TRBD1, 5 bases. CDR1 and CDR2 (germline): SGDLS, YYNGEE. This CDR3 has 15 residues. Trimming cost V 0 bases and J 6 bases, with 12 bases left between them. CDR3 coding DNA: TGTGCCAGCAGCGTAGGCAGGGCTGGGGCCGGGGAGCTGTTTTTT. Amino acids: CASSVGRAGAGELFF. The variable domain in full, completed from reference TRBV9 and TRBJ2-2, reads DSGVTQTPKHLITATGQRVTLRCSPRSGDLSVYWYQQSLDQGLQFLIQYYNGEERAKGNILERFSAQQFPDLHSELNLSSLELGDSALYFCASSVGRAGAGELFFGEGSRLTVL.